This is a list of T cell receptor beta chains from one sample in a study of cytomegalovirus exposure and HLA in healthy donors. The repertoire was sequenced with immunoSEQ multiplex PCR; TCRdb's copy has only in-frame clones and lacks some. In the table there are approximately 120,000 clones, 74% of which are singletons. Source material: PBMCs. The receptor source for this set is a man in his forties in good health and CMV-seropositive. The CDR3 runs from the conserved cysteine through the conserved F or W.

v_gene: TRBV9
len: 15
j_gene: TRBJ1-2
CDR3aa: CASSVGTGGFYGYTF

v_gene: TRBV6-5
len: 13
j_gene: TRBJ1-2
CDR3aa: CASRNAGYYGYTF

v_gene: TRBV29-1
len: 12
j_gene: TRBJ2-7
CDR3aa: CSELTGDGEQYF

v_gene: TRBV7-6
len: 14
j_gene: TRBJ2-4
CDR3aa: CASSSRQGGGIQYF

v_gene: TRBV6-7
len: 15
j_gene: TRBJ2-3
CDR3aa: CASSYWRGDTDTQYF

v_gene: TRBV27
len: 15
j_gene: TRBJ1-2
CDR3aa: CASSKGDRGIYGYTF

v_gene: TRBV5-1
len: 14
j_gene: TRBJ1-2
CDR3aa: CASSPQTATYGYTF

v_gene: TRBV27
len: 15
j_gene: TRBJ2-3
CDR3aa: CASSLFASGTDTQYF

v_gene: TRBV19
len: 16
j_gene: TRBJ2-1
CDR3aa: CASSNSGTGSYNEQFF

v_gene: TRBV2
len: 14
j_gene: TRBJ2-7
CDR3aa: CASRPRDRVHEQYF

v_gene: TRBV10-3
len: 17
j_gene: TRBJ1-6
CDR3aa: CAISPLPPGQTNSPLHF

v_gene: TRBV15
len: 15
j_gene: TRBJ1-4
CDR3aa: CATSRGDNGFEKLFF

v_gene: TRBV28
len: 14
j_gene: TRBJ1-1
CDR3aa: CASSFPGGNTEAFF

v_gene: TRBV6-5
len: 13
j_gene: TRBJ2-5
CDR3aa: CASSYLSFETQYF

v_gene: TRBV5-4
len: 14
j_gene: TRBJ2-7
CDR3aa: CTSSLEGRVNEQYF

v_gene: TRBV28
len: 15
j_gene: TRBJ2-7
CDR3aa: CASRPHGGGKNEQYF

v_gene: TRBV5-1
len: 14
j_gene: TRBJ1-1
CDR3aa: CASSLTAGSTEAFF

v_gene: TRBV25-1
len: 17
j_gene: TRBJ1-2
CDR3aa: CASSGRAGTAKNYGYTF

v_gene: TRBV14
len: 14
j_gene: TRBJ1-2
CDR3aa: CASSQLGYNYGYTF

v_gene: TRBV6-1
len: 13
j_gene: TRBJ1-1
CDR3aa: CASMGRGWTEAFF

v_gene: TRBV6-5
len: 13
j_gene: TRBJ2-2
CDR3aa: CASSLGAPGELFF

v_gene: TRBV7-8
len: 16
j_gene: TRBJ2-1
CDR3aa: CASSYLVLVVSNEQFF

v_gene: TRBV4-3
len: 18
j_gene: TRBJ1-6
CDR3aa: CASSQDGTTVGYNSPLHF

v_gene: TRBV15
len: 15
j_gene: TRBJ1-5
CDR3aa: CATHQGGPSNQPQHF

v_gene: TRBV5-4
len: 14
j_gene: TRBJ2-7
CDR3aa: CASSTERGPYEQYF

v_gene: TRBV6-1
len: 13
j_gene: TRBJ1-5
CDR3aa: CATEGAANQPQHF

v_gene: TRBV27
len: 15
j_gene: TRBJ1-5
CDR3aa: CASSLEGQGNQPQHF

v_gene: TRBV4-1
len: 13
j_gene: TRBJ1-2
CDR3aa: CASSPGGSYGYTF

v_gene: TRBV10-3
len: 11
j_gene: TRBJ2-7
CDR3aa: CAISEGGEQYF

v_gene: TRBV7-6
len: 13
j_gene: TRBJ2-2
CDR3aa: CASSLDRARELFF

v_gene: TRBV7-2
len: 14
j_gene: TRBJ1-2
CDR3aa: CASSSGTAIYGYTF

v_gene: TRBV19
len: 20
j_gene: TRBJ2-2
CDR3aa: CASSTFFGSGGAQNTGELFF

v_gene: TRBV28
len: 17
j_gene: TRBJ2-1
CDR3aa: CASSLGLAGYLYNEQFF

v_gene: TRBV2
len: 13
j_gene: TRBJ2-1
CDR3aa: CASRGQGYNEQFF

v_gene: TRBV5-1
len: 16
j_gene: TRBJ1-5
CDR3aa: CASSPVGTGGNQPQHF

v_gene: TRBV29-1
len: 13
j_gene: TRBJ2-1
CDR3aa: CSVTQGARNEQFF

v_gene: TRBV7-2
len: 15
j_gene: .
CDR3aa: CASSLEQGAGYEQYF

v_gene: TRBV30
len: 13
j_gene: TRBJ2-7
CDR3aa: CAWSSGQGIRQYF

v_gene: TRBV9
len: 16
j_gene: TRBJ2-1
CDR3aa: CASSPLRGSSYNEQFF

v_gene: TRBV4-1
len: 14
j_gene: TRBJ1-2
CDR3aa: CASSLRLANYGYTF

v_gene: TRBV7-3
len: 16
j_gene: TRBJ2-3
CDR3aa: CASSQGVAGGTDTQYF

v_gene: TRBV6-1
len: 15
j_gene: TRBJ2-3
CDR3aa: CASSQRWEASDTQYF

v_gene: TRBV11-1
len: 13
j_gene: TRBJ2-7
CDR3aa: CASSLARWDEQYF

v_gene: TRBV18
len: 16
j_gene: TRBJ2-7
CDR3aa: CASSPLGWDRDYEQYF

v_gene: TRBV5-6
len: 15
j_gene: TRBJ2-1
CDR3aa: CASSLGLASYNEQFF

v_gene: TRBV6-5
len: 14
j_gene: TRBJ2-2
CDR3aa: CASRNPGVTGELFF

v_gene: TRBV11-3
len: 14
j_gene: TRBJ2-3
CDR3aa: CASSFGQAADTQYF

v_gene: TRBV15
len: 14
j_gene: TRBJ1-6
CDR3aa: CATSSENPGSPLHF

v_gene: TRBV6-1
len: 15
j_gene: TRBJ2-2
CDR3aa: CASRNVGGDTGELFF

v_gene: TRBV7-7
len: 13
j_gene: TRBJ2-2
CDR3aa: CASGQGGTGELFF

v_gene: TRBV4-2
len: 14
j_gene: TRBJ1-5
CDR3aa: CASSPRVRNQPQHF

v_gene: TRBV4-2
len: 16
j_gene: TRBJ1-3
CDR3aa: CASSQALQNSGNTIYF

v_gene: TRBV7-2
len: 15
j_gene: TRBJ2-7
CDR3aa: CASSLGSSSSYEQYF

v_gene: TRBV5-1
len: 15
j_gene: TRBJ2-7
CDR3aa: CASSPLAGESYEQYF

v_gene: TRBV6-1
len: 13
j_gene: TRBJ1-5
CDR3aa: CASSLGGREPQHF

v_gene: TRBV7-9
len: 19
j_gene: TRBJ2-7
CDR3aa: CASSSSSDRRGQGVYEQYF